This TCR beta chain emerged from a study of Ad26.COV2.S vaccination and SARS-CoV-2 variants. On the study more broadly: Of the COV1001 trial arms, the Ad26.COV2.S arm included the donor. Study results and caveats: Spike-specific TCR breadth was greater in vaccine than placebo recipients. It is possible that the TCR breadth and depth analyses underestimated the total T cell responses.

V lost 3 bases and J lost 2, with 8 bases in between. Germline V CDR1 and CDR2: WNHNN, SYGVQD (reference sequence). This CDR3 has 15 amino acids. This clone was detected a few times. No antigen is known for it. Assay: immunoSEQ multiplex PCR; the TCRdb copy retains only in-frame clones and omits some. The data hold 360,000 or so clones, with around 89% observed a single time. Stated treatment: approximately 18 received Ad26.COV2.S at low or high dose, single or two shots; about 5 received placebo; per-sample allocation not given. Material that was analyzed had been drawn on day 63 after the first vaccine or placebo injection. The vaccine antigen was prefusion-stabilized Wuhan SARS-CoV-2 spike.

Sequencing used peripheral blood, obtained in a trial of Ad26.COV2.S vaccine versus placebo. This clonotype originated in a person aged 18-65 years who received the Ad26.COV2.S COVID-19 vaccine or a placebo. The chain links TRBV10-1 to TRBJ1-6; D uncertain. CDR3 in amino acids: CASSDRLPYNSPLHF. CDR3 coding DNA: TGCGCCAGCAGTGATAGGTTACCCTATAATTCACCCCTCCACTTT.